This T cell receptor beta chain was retrieved from a study of blood T cell repertoires in COVID-19. Authors' analysis steps: Amplification of reference gene primers provided the estimated nucleated cell counts. Clones were read by immunoSEQ multiplex PCR, and TCRdb kept only the in-frame ones, dropping some. The DNA was the basis for D and trimming; V, J and clone size are from that table. The profile shows hundreds of thousands of clones, more than 80% of them singletons. Recruitment covered over 20 US areas and drew participants whose ages spanned about 18 to 90 years. Cohort allocation depended upon clinical history that participants reported. Trimming removed 7 bases from V and 2 bases from J; junction bases left unmatched: 11. Germline V gives CDR1 LGHNT, CDR2 FRNRAP. This CDR3 spans 16 amino acids.

The sequence came from a man aged 30 to 45 who had recovered from COVID-19. J is TRBJ1-5 and V is TRBV12-5, with 7 bases that match TRBD1. What was sequenced was PBMCs or T cells enriched from blood (not recorded which). The CDR3 spells CASVTGDVGGNQPQHF. DNA of the CDR3: TGTGCTAGTGTCACAGGGGATGTTGGGGGCAATCAGCCCCAGCATTTT. The full variable domain, with the rest looked up from reference TRBV12-5 and TRBJ1-5, is DARVTQTPRHKVTEMGQEVTMRCQPILGHNTVFWYRQTMMQGLELLAYFRNRAPLDDSGMPKDRFSAEMPDATLATLKIQPSEPRDSAVYFCASVTGDVGGNQPQHFGDGTRLSIL.